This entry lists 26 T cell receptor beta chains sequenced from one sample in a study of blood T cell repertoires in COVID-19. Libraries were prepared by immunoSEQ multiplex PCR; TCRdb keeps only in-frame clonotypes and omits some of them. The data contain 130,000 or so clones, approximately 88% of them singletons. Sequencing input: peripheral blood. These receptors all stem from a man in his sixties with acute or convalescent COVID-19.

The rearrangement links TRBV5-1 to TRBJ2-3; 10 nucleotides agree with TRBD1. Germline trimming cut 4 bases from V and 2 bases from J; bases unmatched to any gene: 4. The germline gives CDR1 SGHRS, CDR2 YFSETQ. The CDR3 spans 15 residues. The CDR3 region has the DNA TGCGCCAGCAGCCCCGGGACAGGGGCCACAGATACGCAGTATTTT. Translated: CASSPGTGATDTQYF.

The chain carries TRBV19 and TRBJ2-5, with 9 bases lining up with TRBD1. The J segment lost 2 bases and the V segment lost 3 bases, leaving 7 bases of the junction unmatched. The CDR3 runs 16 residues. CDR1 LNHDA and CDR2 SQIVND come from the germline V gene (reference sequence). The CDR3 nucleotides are TGTGCCAGTAGTATCTCGGGACAGGGAGGACAAGAGACCCAGTACTTC. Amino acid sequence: CASSISGQGGQETQYF.

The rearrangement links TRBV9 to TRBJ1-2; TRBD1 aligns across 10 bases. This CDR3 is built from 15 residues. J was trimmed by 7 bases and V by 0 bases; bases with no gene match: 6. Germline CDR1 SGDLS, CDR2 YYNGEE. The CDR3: CASSVATGGGSGYTF. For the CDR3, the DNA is TGTGCCAGCAGCGTAGCGACAGGGGGCGGCAGTGGCTACACCTTC.

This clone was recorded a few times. CDR3 sequence reads: CASSLVSGLATDTQYF. CDR3 in DNA: TGTGCCAGCAGCTTAGTATCCGGGCTAGCCACAGATACGCAGTATTTT. The V gene is TRBV7-8, the J gene TRBJ2-3; D is perhaps TRBD2 (5 bases). Germline-derived CDR1 and CDR2 are SGHVS and FQNEAQ. The CDR3 length is 16 residues. V was trimmed by 1 base and J by 2 bases, leaving 13 bases between them.

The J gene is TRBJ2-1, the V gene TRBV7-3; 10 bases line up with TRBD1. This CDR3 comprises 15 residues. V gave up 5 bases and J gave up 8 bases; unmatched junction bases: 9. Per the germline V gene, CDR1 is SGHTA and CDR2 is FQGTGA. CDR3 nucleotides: TGTGCCAGCAGCCCGGCCGGGACAGGGGTGTATGAGCAGTTCTTC. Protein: CASSPAGTGVYEQFF.

The CDR3 sequence: CASSPTGYNEQFF. As DNA, the CDR3 is TGTGCCAGCAGCCCGACAGGCTACAATGAGCAGTTCTTC. The gene calls are TRBV6-5 and TRBJ2-1; D may be TRBD1 (6 bases). CDR1 is MNHEY and CDR2 is SVGAGI in the germline V gene. The V gene lost 6 bases and the J gene lost 3 bases, with 9 bases spanning the gap. The CDR3 runs 13 residues.

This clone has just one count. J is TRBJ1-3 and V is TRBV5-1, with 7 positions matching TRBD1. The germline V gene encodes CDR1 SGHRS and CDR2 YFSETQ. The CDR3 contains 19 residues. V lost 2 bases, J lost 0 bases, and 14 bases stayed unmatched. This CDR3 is CASSFGNARTGPSGNTIYF. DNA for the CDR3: TGCGCCAGCAGCTTCGGAAATGCAAGGACAGGACCCTCTGGAAACACCATATATTTT. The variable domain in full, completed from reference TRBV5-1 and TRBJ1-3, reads KAGVTQTPRYLIKTRGQQVTLSCSPISGHRSVSWYQQTPGQGLQFLFEYFSETQRNKGNFPGRFSGRQFSNSRSEMNVSTLELGDSALYLCASSFGNARTGPSGNTIYFGEGSWLTVV.

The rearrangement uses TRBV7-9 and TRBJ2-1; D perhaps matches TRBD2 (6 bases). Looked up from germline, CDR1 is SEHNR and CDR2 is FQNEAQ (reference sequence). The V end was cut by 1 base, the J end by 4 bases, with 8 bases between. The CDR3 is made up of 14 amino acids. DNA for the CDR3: TGTGCCAGCAGCTTAGTTCTAGCGTACAATGAGCAGTTCTTC. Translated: CASSLVLAYNEQFF.

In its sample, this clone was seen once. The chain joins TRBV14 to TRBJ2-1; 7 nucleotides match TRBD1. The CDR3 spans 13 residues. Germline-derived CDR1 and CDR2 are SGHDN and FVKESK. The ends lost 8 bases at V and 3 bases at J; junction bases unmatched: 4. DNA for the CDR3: TGTGCCAGCCGGACAGGCGGCTACAATGAGCAGTTCTTC. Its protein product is CASRTGGYNEQFF.

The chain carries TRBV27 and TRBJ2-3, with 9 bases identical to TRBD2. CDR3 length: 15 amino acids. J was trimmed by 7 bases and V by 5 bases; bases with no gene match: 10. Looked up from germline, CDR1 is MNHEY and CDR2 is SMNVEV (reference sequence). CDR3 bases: TGTGCCAGCAGTGACCTTAGCGGGAGTAGAAATACGCAGTATTTT. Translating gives CASSDLSGSRNTQYF.

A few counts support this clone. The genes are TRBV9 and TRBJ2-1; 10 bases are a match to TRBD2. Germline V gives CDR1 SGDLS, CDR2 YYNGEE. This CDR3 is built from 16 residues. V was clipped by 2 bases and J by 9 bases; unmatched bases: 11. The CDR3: CASSVPRERGGFEQFF. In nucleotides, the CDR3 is TGTGCCAGCAGCGTCCCTAGGGAGCGGGGGGGCTTTGAGCAGTTCTTC.

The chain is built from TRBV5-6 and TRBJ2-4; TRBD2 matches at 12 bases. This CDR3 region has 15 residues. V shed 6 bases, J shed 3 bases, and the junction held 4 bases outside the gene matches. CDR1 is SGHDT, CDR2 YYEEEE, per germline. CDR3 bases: TGTGCCAGCACCAGACTAGCGGGAGACAAAAACATTCAGTACTTC. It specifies CASTRLAGDKNIQYF.

The CDR3 nucleotides are TGTGCCAGCAGTTTACGAGCTATCCGTCAGCCCCAGCATTTT. Translated, it gives CASSLRAIRQPQHF. V is TRBV28 and J is TRBJ1-5, with no clear D. V was clipped by 2 bases and J by 6 bases, with 11 bases between them. Germline assignment: CDR1 MDHEN and CDR2 SYDVKM. The CDR3 totals 14 residues. Looking up the rest from reference TRBV28 and TRBJ1-5 gives the full variable domain: DVKVTQSSRYLVKRTGEKVFLECVQDMDHENMFWYRQDPGLGLRLIYFSYDVKMKEKGDIPEGYSVSREKKERFSLILESASTNQTSMYLCASSLRAIRQPQHFGDGTRLSIL.

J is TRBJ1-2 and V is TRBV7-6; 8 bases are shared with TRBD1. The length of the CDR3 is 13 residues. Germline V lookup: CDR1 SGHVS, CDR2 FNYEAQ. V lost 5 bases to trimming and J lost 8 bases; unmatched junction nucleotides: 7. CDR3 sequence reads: CASSTAGGEGYTF. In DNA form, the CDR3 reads TGTGCCAGCAGCACCGCAGGGGGCGAGGGCTACACCTTC.

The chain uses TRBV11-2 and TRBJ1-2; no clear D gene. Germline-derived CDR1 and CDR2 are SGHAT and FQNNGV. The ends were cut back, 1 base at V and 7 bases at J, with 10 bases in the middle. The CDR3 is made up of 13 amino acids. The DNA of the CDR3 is TGTGCCAGCAGCTTAGGGTCGGGTCTTGGCTACACCTTC. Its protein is CASSLGSGLGYTF.

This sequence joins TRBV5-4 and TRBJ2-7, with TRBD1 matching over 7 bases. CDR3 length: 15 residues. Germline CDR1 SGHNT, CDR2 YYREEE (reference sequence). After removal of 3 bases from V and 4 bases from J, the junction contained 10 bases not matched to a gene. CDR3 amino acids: CASSSGGQTLYEQYF. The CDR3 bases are TGTGCCAGCAGCTCTGGGGGACAGACCCTTTACGAGCAGTACTTC.

CDR3 sequence reads: CASSGGQGSGNQPQHF. The CDR3 DNA is TGTGCCAGCAGCGGGGGACAGGGATCGGGCAATCAGCCCCAGCATTTT. This chain links TRBV5-8 with TRBJ1-5, with 9 bases matching TRBD1. The germline gives CDR1 SGHTS, CDR2 YDEGEE. V shed 4 bases and J 2 bases; nucleotides not matched to a gene: 7. This CDR3 is built from 16 residues.

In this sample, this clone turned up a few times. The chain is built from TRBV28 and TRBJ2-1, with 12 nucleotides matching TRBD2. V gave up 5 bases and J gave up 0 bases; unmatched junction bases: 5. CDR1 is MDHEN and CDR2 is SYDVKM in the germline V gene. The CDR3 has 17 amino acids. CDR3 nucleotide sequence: TGTGCCAGCAGTATCCCGACTAGCGGGAGCTCCTACAATGAGCAGTTCTTC. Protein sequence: CASSIPTSGSSYNEQFF.

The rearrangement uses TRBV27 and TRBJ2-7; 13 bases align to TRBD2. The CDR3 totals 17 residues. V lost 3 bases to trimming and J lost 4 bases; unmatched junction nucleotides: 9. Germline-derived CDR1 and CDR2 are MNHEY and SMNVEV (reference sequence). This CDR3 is CASSFPIETSGGYEQYF. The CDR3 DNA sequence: TGTGCCAGCAGTTTCCCCATCGAGACTAGCGGGGGGTACGAGCAGTACTTC.

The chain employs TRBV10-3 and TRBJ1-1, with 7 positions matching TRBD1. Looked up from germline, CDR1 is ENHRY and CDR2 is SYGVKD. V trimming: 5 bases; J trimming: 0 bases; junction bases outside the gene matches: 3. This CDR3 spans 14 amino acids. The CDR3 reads CAISSGGMNTEAFF. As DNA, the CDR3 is TGTGCCATCAGTTCAGGGGGGATGAACACTGAAGCTTTCTTT.

The CDR3 DNA reads as TGCGCCAGCAGCTTGGGGCTAGCGGGAGTTGATGAGCAGTTCTTC. Translation gives CASSLGLAGVDEQFF. The V call is TRBV5-1, the J call TRBJ2-1; TRBD2 matches 10 bases. Trimming cost V 0 bases and J 8 bases; bases outside gene matches: 5. The CDR3 is 15 amino acids. Germline CDR1 is SGHRS and CDR2 is YFSETQ.

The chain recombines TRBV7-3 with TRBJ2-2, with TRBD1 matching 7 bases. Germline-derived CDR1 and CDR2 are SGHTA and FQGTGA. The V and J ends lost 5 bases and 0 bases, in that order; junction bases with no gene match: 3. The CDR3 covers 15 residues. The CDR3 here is CASSRGQANTGELFF. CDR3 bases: TGTGCCAGCAGCCGCGGACAGGCGAACACCGGGGAGCTGTTTTTT. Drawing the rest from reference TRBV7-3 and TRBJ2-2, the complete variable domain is GAGVSQTPSNKVTEKGKYVELRCDPISGHTALYWYRQSLGQGPEFLIYFQGTGAADDSGLPNDRFFAVRPEGSVSTLKIQRTERGDSAVYLCASSRGQANTGELFFGEGSRLTVL.

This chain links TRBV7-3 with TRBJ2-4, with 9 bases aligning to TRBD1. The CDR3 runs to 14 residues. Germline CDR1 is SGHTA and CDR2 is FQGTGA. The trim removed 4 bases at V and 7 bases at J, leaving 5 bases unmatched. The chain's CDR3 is CASSYTGGGNIQYF. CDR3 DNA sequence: TGTGCCAGCAGCTATACAGGGGGCGGGAACATTCAGTACTTC. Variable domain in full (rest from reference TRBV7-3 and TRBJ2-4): GAGVSQTPSNKVTEKGKYVELRCDPISGHTALYWYRQSLGQGPEFLIYFQGTGAADDSGLPNDRFFAVRPEGSVSTLKIQRTERGDSAVYLCASSYTGGGNIQYFGAGTRLSVL.

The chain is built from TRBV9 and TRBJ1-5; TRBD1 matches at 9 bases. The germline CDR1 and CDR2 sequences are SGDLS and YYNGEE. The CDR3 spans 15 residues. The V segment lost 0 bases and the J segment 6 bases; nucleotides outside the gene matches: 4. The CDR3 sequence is CASSVVGQGCQPQHF. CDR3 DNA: TGTGCCAGCAGCGTAGTGGGACAGGGCTGTCAGCCCCAGCATTTT.

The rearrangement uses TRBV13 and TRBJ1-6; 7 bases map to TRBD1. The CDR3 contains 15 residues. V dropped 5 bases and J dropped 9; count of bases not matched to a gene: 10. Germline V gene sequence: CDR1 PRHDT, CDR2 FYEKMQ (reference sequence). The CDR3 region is CASSPPQGESSPLHF. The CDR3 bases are TGTGCCAGCAGCCCCCCTCAGGGGGAATCTTCACCCCTCCACTTT.

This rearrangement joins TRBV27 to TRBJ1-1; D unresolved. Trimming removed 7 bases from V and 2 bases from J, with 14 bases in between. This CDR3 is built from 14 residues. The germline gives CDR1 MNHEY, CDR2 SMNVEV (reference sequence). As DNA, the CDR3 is TGTGCCAGCACTCCACTCGGAGGCAACACTGAAGCTTTCTTT. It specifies CASTPLGGNTEAFF.